This T cell receptor beta chain was obtained from a study of T cell repertoires in breast cancer (TCRdb year 2016). Background for the entire study: The study profiled tumors, lymph nodes and peripheral blood lymphocytes from breast cancer patients, plus peripheral blood from healthy control donors. The majority of the approximately 23 patient tumors analyzed for shared TCRs were ER+/PR+. Nine healthy donors, of an age range similar to that of the patients, were included as controls. On average, sequencing produced about 470,000 sequences per sample, which came to approximately 10 reads per input cell. The study reasoned that TCRs shared between breast cancer patients would target shared antigens, given breast cancer's low mutational burden and rare common mutations. Tumors and tumor-involved lymph nodes were minced, digested with Liberase and DNase, and then passed through 70-um and 40-um filters. Tumor-free lymph nodes were processed with no enzymatic digestion, and blood samples were separated using Ficoll. Beyond this particular receptor, the publication reports: Emulsion RT-PCR was regarded as qualitative rather than quantitative, because clone recovery was skewed by transcript abundance and primer differences. Compared with tumor-free nodes, tumor-involved sentinel lymph nodes shared about fourfold more TCRs with matched tumor repertoires (around 8% versus 2.1%). Possible tumor specificity was suggested for some 18 TCR pairs that were shared across seven or more patient tumors yet rarely found in control blood. TRBV7 predominated among the shared TCRs, which could possibly reflect tumor recognition or a mispriming bias from eight TRBV7 primers. Discarding singleton TCRs and sampling only part of each tumor may have missed genuine antitumor clones. Shared TCRs were encoded by various nucleotide sequences, which suggests selection and expansion based on antigen.

The library was made by emulsion pairing. Unpaired genes were suppressed by a second nested PCR containing blocking oligos, after which a third nested PCR added Illumina adaptors and barcodes. Each master mix for emulsion RT-PCR held roughly 4,500-280,000 T cells along with C-region, Stepout and V-region primers. Emulsions were generated with the Micellula Emulsion and Purification Kit, and RT-PCR used Qiagen OneStep RT-PCR reagents. Pooled libraries were sequenced on an Illumina MiSeq with paired-end 2 x 250 reads. The authors' pipeline ran thus. Read pairs were joined in Galaxy and clipped at the engineered overlap into separate alpha and beta files, and reads that were not clipped were discarded. Alpha-beta pairs were assigned using CompleteTCR, a MiTCR-based pipeline in which chains sharing read cluster identifiers are linked by an R script. TCR sequences observed only once, about 1-3.3%, were removed as potential sequencing errors. TCRdb trimmed public reads at Q25 via fastp, called clones via MiXCR and kept in-frame beta chains. CDR3 protein duplicates are merged, each entry listing the most common genes and DNA. The V and J calls follow TCRdb's processing rather than the paper's. The sample yields roughly 39,000 distinct CDR3 sequences; 45% were counted once. The ten largest clones take up approximately 62% of the sample.

This clonotype was seen a handful of times. Its antigen is currently not known. No much larger clone is present one base from it, and per-base qualities are unavailable. The CDR3, from cysteine to phenylalanine, totals 14 residues. CDR3 DNA is the only sequence kept; it has 42 bases, read in frame from the first base. The trim is 3 bases for V and 1 base for J, with a gap of 12 bases between the germline ends. The germline V gene (reference sequence) provides CDR1 DFQATT and CDR2 SNEGSKA. Paired alpha-beta TCRs of CD8+ T cells were analyzed using an expanded emulsion RT-PCR method with primers for all TCR V genes. CD8+ T cells were isolated with a CD8 positive selection kit and incubated overnight in roughly 9.6 IU/mL IL-2 before emulsion RT-PCR.

The sequencing input was CD8+ T cells. The chain is made from TRBV20-1 and TRBJ1-2; the D segment cannot be called with confidence. The receptor was derived from a pool of human donors with breast cancer or a healthy control (not recorded which). At the DNA level, the sequence is TGCAGTGCTAGCGGCCGCAACTATAACTATGGCTACACCTTC. Translated, it gives CSASGRNYNYGYTF.